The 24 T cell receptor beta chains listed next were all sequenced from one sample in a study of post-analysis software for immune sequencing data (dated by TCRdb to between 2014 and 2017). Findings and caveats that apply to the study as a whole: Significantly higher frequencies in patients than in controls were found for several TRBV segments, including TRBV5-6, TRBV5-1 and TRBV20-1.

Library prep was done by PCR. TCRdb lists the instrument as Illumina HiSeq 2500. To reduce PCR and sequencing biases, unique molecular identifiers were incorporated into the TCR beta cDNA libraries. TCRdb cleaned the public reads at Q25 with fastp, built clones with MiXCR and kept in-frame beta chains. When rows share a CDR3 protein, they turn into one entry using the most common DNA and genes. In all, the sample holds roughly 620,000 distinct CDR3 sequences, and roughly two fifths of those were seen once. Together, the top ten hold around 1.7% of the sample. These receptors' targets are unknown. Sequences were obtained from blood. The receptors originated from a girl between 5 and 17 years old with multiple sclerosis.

CDR3 DNA: TGTGCCAGCAGAATGGGGCCAGGGAAAAGCTACACCTTC. This encodes CASRMGPGKSYTF. This chain links TRBV6-5 with TRBJ1-2, with a weak D call TRBD1 (5 bases). Germline CDR1 is MNHEY and CDR2 is SVGAGI. V lost 6 bases, J lost 9 bases, and 17 bases lay in between. The CDR3 is 13 amino acids.

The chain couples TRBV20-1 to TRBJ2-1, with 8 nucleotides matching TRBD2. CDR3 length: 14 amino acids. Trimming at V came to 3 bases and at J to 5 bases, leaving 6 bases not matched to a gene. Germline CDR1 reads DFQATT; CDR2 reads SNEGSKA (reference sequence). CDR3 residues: CSASGDSGNNEQFF. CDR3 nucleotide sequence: TGCAGTGCTAGTGGTGATAGCGGGAACAATGAGCAGTTCTTC.

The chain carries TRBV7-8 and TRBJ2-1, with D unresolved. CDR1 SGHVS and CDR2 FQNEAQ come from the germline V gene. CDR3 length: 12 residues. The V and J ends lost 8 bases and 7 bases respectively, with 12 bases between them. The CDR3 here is CASGSSRNEQFF. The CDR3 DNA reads TGTGCCAGCGGCTCCAGTAGGAATGAGCAGTTCTTC.

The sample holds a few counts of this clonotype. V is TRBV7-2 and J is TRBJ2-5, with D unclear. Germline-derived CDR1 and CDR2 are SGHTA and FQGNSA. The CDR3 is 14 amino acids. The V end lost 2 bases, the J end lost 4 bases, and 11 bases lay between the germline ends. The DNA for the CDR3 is TGTGCCAGCAGCTTAACCGGCCACAGAGAGACCCAGTACTTC. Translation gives CASSLTGHRETQYF.

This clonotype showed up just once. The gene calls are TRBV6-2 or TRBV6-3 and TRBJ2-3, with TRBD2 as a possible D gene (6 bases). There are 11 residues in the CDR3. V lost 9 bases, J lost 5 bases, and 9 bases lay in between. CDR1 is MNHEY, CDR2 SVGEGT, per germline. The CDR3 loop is CARGGKDTQYF. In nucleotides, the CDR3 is TGTGCCAGAGGCGGGAAAGATACGCAGTATTTT.

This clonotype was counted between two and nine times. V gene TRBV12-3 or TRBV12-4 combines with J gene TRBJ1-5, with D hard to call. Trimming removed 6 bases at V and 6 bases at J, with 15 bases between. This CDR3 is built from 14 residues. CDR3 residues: CASRPGEGGQPQHF. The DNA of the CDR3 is TGTGCCAGCAGACCTGGAGAGGGTGGTCAGCCCCAGCATTTT.

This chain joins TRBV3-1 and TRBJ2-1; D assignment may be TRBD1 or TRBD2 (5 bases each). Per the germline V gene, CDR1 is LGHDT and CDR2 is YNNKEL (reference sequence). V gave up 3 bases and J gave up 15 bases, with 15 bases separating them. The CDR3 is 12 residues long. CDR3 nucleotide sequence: TGTGCCAGCAGCCAGGGGGACCGCGACCTGTTCTTC. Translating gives CASSQGDRDLFF.

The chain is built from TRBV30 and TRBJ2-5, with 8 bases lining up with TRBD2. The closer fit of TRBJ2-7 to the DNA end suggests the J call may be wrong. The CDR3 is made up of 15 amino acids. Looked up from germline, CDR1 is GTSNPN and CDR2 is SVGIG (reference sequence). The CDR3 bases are TGTGCCTGGAGTTTGGCGGGGGGCTTGAACTACGAGCAGTACTTC. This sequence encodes CAWSLAGGLNYEQYF.

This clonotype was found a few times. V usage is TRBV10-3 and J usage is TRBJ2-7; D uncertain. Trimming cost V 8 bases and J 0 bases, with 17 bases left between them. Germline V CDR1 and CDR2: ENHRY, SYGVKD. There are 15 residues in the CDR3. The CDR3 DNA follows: TGTGCCATCCTTAGAAGACACCAGCTCTCCTACGAGCAGTACTTC. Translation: CAILRRHQLSYEQYF.

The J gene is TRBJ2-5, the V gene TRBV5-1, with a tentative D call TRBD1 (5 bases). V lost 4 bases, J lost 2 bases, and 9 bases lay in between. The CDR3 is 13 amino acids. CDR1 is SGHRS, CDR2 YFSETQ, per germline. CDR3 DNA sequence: TGCGCCAGCAGCGCCCAGGGTCAAGAGACCCAGTACTTC. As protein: CASSAQGQETQYF.

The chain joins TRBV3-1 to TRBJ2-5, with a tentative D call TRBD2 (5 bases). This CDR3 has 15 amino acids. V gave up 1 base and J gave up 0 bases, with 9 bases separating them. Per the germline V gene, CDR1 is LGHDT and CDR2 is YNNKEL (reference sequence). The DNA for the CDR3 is TGTGCCAGCAGCCAAGGGCGGACTTACCAAGAGACCCAGTACTTC. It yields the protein CASSQGRTYQETQYF.

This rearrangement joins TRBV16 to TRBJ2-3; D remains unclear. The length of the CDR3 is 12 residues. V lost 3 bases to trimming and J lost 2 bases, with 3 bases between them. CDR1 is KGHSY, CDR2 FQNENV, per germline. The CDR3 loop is CASSQHTDTQYF. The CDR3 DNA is TGTGCCAGCAGCCAGCACACAGATACGCAGTATTTT.

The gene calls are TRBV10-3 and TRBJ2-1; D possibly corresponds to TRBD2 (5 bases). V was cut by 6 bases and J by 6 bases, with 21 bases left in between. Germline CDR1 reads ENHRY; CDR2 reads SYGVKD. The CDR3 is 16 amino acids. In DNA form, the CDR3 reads TGTGCCATCAGCCCCTCAGAGGGTGGACTTGGCAATGAGCAGTTCTTC. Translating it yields CAISPSEGGLGNEQFF.

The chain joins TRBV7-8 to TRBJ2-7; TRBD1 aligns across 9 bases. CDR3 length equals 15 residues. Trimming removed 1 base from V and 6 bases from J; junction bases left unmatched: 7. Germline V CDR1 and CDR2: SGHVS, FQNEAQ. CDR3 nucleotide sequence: TGTGCCAGCAGCTTAGTCCCGGGACAGGGTACCGAGCAGTACTTC. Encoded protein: CASSLVPGQGTEQYF.

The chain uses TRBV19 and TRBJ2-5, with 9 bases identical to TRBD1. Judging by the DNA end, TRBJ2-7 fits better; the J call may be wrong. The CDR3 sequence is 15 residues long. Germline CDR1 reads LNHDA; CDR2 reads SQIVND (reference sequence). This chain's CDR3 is CASRPSGTGPTEQYF. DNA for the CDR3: TGTGCCAGTAGGCCATCCGGGACAGGGCCGACCGAGCAGTACTTC.

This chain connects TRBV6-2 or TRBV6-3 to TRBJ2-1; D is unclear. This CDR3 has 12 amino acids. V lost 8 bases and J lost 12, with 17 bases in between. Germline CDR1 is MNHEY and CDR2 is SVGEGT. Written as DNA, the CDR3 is TGTGCCAGCCGGGCCAGTTCTGTGGTGCAGTTCTTC. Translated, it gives CASRASSVVQFF.

DNA of the CDR3: TGTGCCATCAGTGATACAGGGCGGCGAGATTACTCCTACAATGAGCAGTTCTTC. Its protein product is CAISDTGRRDYSYNEQFF. This chain links TRBV10-3 with TRBJ2-1; tentatively, D is TRBD1 (6 bases). Germline-derived CDR1 and CDR2 are ENHRY and SYGVKD. This CDR3 region has 18 residues. V shed 3 bases and J shed 0 bases, with 18 bases lying between them.

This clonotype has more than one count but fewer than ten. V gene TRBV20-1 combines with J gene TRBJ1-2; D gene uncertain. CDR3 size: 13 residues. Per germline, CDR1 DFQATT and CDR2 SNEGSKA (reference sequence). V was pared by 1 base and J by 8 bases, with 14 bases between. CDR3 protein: CSARVSPLGGYTF. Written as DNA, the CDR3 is TGCAGTGCTAGAGTAAGCCCTCTCGGGGGCTACACCTTC.

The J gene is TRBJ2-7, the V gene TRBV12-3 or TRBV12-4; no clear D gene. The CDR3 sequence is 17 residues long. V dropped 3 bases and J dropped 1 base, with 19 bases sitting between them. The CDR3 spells CASSLSGSGWGSYEQYF. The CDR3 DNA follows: TGTGCCAGCAGTTTGAGTGGTTCCGGGTGGGGATCCTACGAGCAGTACTTC.

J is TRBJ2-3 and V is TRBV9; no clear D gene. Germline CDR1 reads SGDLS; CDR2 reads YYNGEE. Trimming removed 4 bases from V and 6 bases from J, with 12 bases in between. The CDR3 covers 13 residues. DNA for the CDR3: TGTGCCAGCAGCCTAGTACTACGGGATACGCAGTATTTT. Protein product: CASSLVLRDTQYF.

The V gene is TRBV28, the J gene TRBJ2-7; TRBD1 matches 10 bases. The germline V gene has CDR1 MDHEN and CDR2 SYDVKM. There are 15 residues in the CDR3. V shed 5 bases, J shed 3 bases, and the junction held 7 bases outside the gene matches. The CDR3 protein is CASSPSDRGGYEQYF. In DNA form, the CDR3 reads TGTGCCAGCAGTCCCTCGGACAGGGGGGGCTACGAGCAGTACTTC.

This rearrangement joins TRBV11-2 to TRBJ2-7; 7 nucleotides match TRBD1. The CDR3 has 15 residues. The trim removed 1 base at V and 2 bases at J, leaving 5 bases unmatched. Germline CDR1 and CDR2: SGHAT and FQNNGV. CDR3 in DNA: TGTGCCAGCAGCTTAGGGACAGGTTCCACCTACGAGCAGTACTTC. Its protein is CASSLGTGSTYEQYF.

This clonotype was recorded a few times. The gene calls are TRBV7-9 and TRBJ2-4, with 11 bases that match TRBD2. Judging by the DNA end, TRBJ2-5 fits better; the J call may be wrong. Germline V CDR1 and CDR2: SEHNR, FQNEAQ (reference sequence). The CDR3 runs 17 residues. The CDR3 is CASSSWGLAASEETQYF. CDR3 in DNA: TGTGCCAGCAGCTCCTGGGGACTAGCGGCTTCCGAAGAGACCCAGTACTTC.

CDR3 in amino acids: CASSYLTGDSRYNEQFF. The CDR3 bases are TGTGCCAGCAGCTATCTCACCGGGGACTCAAGATACAATGAGCAGTTCTTC. The rearrangement joins TRBV7-9 to TRBJ2-1, with D possibly TRBD2 on 6 matching bases. CDR1 is SEHNR and CDR2 is FQNEAQ in the germline V gene (reference sequence). The CDR3 totals 17 residues. Trimming removed 4 bases at V and 4 bases at J, with 20 bases between.